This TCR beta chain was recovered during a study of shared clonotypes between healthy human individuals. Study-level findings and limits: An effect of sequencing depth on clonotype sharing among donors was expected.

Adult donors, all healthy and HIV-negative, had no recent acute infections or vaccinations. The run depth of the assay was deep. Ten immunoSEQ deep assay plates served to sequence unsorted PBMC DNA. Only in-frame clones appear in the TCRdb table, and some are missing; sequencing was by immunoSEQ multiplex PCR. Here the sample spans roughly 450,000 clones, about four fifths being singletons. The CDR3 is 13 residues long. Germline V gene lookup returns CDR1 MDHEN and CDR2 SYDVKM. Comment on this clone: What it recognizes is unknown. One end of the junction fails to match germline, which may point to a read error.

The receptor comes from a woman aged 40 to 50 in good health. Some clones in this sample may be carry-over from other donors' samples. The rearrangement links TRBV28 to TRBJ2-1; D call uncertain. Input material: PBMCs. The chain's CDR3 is CASNLRAHNEQFF. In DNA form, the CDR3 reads TGTGCCAGCAATTTAAGGGCTCACAATGAGCAGTTCTTC.